This TCR beta chain derives from a study of blood T cell repertoires in COVID-19. Study at large: Sites across the United States, Italy and Spain contributed samples from acute and convalescent COVID-19. Sources were T cells, B-cell-depleted T cells, or PBMCs; the material itself was cDNA or gDNA.

The junction had 11 bases not matched to a gene; V was cut back by 3 bases and J by 7 bases. In germline, CDR1 is LNHDA, CDR2 SQIVND (reference sequence). This CDR3 region has 15 residues. Clinical history reported by participants formed the basis on which cohorts were assigned. Per the authors' pipeline: Using reference gene primer amplification, nucleated cell counts were estimated. Profiled with immunoSEQ multiplex PCR; TCRdb holds only in-frame clones, not every one. That table furnishes V, J and clone size, whereas the DNA furnished D and trimming. The sample carries 200,000 to 300,000 clones, approximately 89% recorded once.

V usage is TRBV19 and J usage is TRBJ2-5; 7 bases line up with TRBD1. Sequenced: PBMCs or T cells enriched from blood (not recorded which). The receptor's source is a woman between 40 and 50 years old with acute COVID-19. This CDR3 reads CASSIRQGLLRTQYF. Here the CDR3 DNA reads TGTGCCAGTAGTATCAGACAGGGATTGTTGAGGACCCAGTACTTC.